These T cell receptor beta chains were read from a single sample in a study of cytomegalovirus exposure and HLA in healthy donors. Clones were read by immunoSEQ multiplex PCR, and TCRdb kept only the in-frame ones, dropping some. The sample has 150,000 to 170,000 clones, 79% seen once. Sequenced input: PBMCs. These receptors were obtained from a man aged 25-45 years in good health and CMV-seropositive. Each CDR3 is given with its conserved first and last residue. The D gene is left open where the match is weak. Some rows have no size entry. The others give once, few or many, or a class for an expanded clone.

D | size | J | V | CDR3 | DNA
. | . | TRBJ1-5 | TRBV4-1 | CASSQDTGREERDF | TGCGCCAGCAGCCAAGATACGGGCAGGGAGGAACGGGATTTT
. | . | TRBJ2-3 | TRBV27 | CASSLVRESTDTQYF | TGTGCCAGCAGTTTGGTCAGGGAATCCACAGATACGCAGTATTTT
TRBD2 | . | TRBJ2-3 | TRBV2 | CASSRRRTSGGRTSTDTQYF | TGTGCCAGCAGCCGGAGACGGACTAGCGGGGGGCGGACTAGCACAGATACGCAGTATTTT
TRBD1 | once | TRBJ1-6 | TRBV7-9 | CSSSPGQGVSPLHF | TGTTCCAGCAGCCCCGGACAGGGGGTTTCACCCCTCCACTTT
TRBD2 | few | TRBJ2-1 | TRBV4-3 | CASSQEIYGGSYNEQFF | TGCGCCAGCAGCCAAGAGATTTACGGGGGGTCCTACAATGAGCAGTTCTTC
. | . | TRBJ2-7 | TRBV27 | CASSSPLRRGYEQYF | TGTGCCAGCAGTTCCCCCCTCAGGCGGGGTTACGAGCAGTACTTC
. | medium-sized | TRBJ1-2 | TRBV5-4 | CASSPDSSYGYTF | TGTGCCAGCAGCCCGGACAGCAGCTATGGCTACACCTTC
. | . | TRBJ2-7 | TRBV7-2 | CASSLTTYEQYF | TGTGCCAGCAGCTTGACTACTTACGAGCAGTACTTC
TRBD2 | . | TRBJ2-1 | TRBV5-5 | CASSSGLAGDYNEQFF | TGTGCCAGCAGCTCGGGACTAGCGGGGGATTACAATGAGCAGTTCTTC
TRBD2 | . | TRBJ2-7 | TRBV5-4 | CASSHPGLADEQYF | TGTGCCAGCAGCCATCCGGGACTAGCGGACGAGCAGTACTTC